This TCR beta chain is from a study of shared T cell receptors in the human thymus (dated by TCRdb to the early 2020s). For the wider study: The study investigated the way shared, self-reactive T-cell receptor alpha chains are produced in the human thymus.

CDR1 and CDR2 are drawn from the germline V gene: SGHAT, FQNNGV. After removal of 2 bases from V and 5 bases from J, the junction retains 9 bases not matched to a gene. From the cysteine through the phenylalanine, the CDR3 covers 16 amino acids. CDR3 DNA only is kept here, 48 bases in frame from base 1. Of note for this clone: Its binding antigen is unknown. One base away there is no much larger clone; base qualities are not given.

The library was made by the immunoSEQ multiplex PCR assay. TCRdb stores this immuneACCESS table with in-frame sequences only. Part of the clones is absent; in the studies checked, under half of the shortfall reflects unresolved V genes, and no reason is known for the rest. The sample table holds 450,000 to 650,000 clones, of which approximately 80% were seen once. The top ten clones comprise about 0.014% of the sample. This same sample was also taken into another study, of human thymus T cells. From that second study: In Finland, the donors were immunologically healthy infants who were having open corrective cardiac surgery for congenital heart defects. The thymus tissue came from surgical resects taken out during corrective cardiac surgery. Usage of V and J gene segments appeared to be biased in both the thymic and the peripheral blood repertoires. The related research found that thymic TCR repertoires overlapped highly between unrelated individuals. The study described the TCR alpha and beta repertoires in under ten infant thymus samples and a few matching peripheral blood samples. The infant donors were about 6 to 250 days old, and the cohort included about 6 males and a couple of females. Thymocytes were freed from the tissue by mechanical means and kept at -70 degrees C as pellets of roughly 8.5-31 million cells. Genomic DNA was extracted from frozen cell pellets with a QIAsymphony instrument. The immunoSEQ multiplex PCR assay was used to amplify the TCRB and TCRAD loci from a standardized quantity of quality-controlled genomic DNA. The V(D)J region was spanned by amplicons of a length sufficient to cover the CDR3 and to identify V and J genes. Through the commercial immunoSEQ service, the amplicons were sequenced on an Illumina platform. Corrections for primer bias and sequencing errors followed previously described methods, while TCRAD and TCRB definitions were based on the IMGT database. immunoSEQ Analyzer 3.0 and VDJTools were used for repertoire analysis, which covered basic statistics, V/J segment usage, diversity estimates, rarefaction and pairwise overlap. Diversity was estimated using the Chao1, ChaoE, Efron-Thisted, Shannon and inverse Simpson indices, and was also estimated on datasets down-sampled to the size of the smallest sample. Repertoire overlap was assessed by strict matching of CDR3 nucleotide sequence, V gene and J gene, and clustering was done by Jaccard-based multidimensional scaling. On average, roughly 850,000 unique TCRB clonotypes were obtained from thymus samples, compared with about 84,000 from blood samples.

The rearranged segments are TRBV11-2 and TRBJ2-1; the junction holds 7 bases that match TRBD2. The receptor's source is a boy younger than two with a congenital heart defect. Donor details come from another sample of the same person, matched by shared clones. The sample consisted of thymocytes. The CDR3 has the sequence CASSLLGTTLHNEQFF. The DNA sequence follows: TGTGCCAGCAGCTTATTAGGGACTACCCTACACAATGAGCAGTTCTTC. The full variable domain, completed from the reference TRBV11-2 and TRBJ2-1 proteins outside the CDR3, reads EAGVAQSPRYKIIEKRQSVAFWCNPISGHATLYWYQQILGQGPKLLIQFQNNGVVDDSQLPKDRFSAERLKGVDSTLKIQPAKLEDSAVYLCASSLLGTTLHNEQFFGPGTRLTVL.